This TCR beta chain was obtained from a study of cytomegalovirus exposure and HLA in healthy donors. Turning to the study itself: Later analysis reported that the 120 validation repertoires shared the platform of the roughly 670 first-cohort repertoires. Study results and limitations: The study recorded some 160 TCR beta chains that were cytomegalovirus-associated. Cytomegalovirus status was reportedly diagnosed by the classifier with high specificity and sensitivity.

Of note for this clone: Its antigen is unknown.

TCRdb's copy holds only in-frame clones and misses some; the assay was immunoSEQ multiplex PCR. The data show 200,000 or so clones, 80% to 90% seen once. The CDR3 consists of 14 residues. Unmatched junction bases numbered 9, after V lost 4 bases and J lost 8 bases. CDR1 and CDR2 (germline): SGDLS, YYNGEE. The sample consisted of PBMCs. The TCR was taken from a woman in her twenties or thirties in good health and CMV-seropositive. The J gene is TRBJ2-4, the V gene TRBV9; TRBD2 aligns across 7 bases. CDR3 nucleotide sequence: TGTGCCAGCAGCCCGATTAGTGCGGGGGACATTCAGTACTTC. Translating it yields CASSPISAGDIQYF.